These 15 T cell receptor beta chains were sequenced from one sample in a study of sequential checkpoint blockade in melanoma. Noted treatment: randomized to nivolumab then ipilimumab (arm A) or the reverse (arm B). Produced via immunoSEQ multiplex PCR; TCRdb's table is partial and in-frame only. Of just over 7,000 clones in the sample, roughly 22% are singletons; the top ten hold roughly 12%. The sequenced sample was tumor tissue (inferred from file names), obtained from a patient given nivolumab and ipilimumab in sequence. The receptors were gathered from a human donor with melanoma.

The chain recombines TRBV4-1 with TRBJ1-2; D gene ambiguous. V was shortened by 0 bases and J by 4 bases, with 15 bases between the two germline ends. CDR1 MGHRA and CDR2 YSYEKL come from the germline V gene. This CDR3 spans 16 amino acids. The DNA of the CDR3 is TGCGCCAGCAGCCAAGATGTCTCGGTTACGTCCTATGGCTACACCTTC. It yields the protein CASSQDVSVTSYGYTF.

Sample share makes this clone medium-sized. The rearrangement joins TRBV11-3 to TRBJ2-5; 7 bases fit TRBD1. Germline loops: CDR1 SGHNT, CDR2 YENEEA. V lost 5 bases and J lost 5; bases outside the gene matches: 8. The CDR3 spans 14 residues. The CDR3 spells CASSRRQGPETQYF. The CDR3 DNA sequence: TGTGCCAGCAGCCGCCGACAGGGACCGGAGACCCAGTACTTC.

This clone was observed a few times. J is TRBJ1-5 and V is TRBV6-4; D not resolved. The CDR3 is 15 residues long. CDR1 is MRHNA and CDR2 is SNTAGT in the germline V gene. V lost 10 bases and J 0 bases, leaving 16 bases between the germline ends. CDR3 in amino acids: CAIGGRADSNQPQHF. The CDR3 DNA follows: TGTGCCATAGGCGGGAGGGCGGATAGCAATCAGCCCCAGCATTTT.

This clone was seen at least ten times. The chain links TRBV11-3 to TRBJ2-5; tentative D call: TRBD2 (5 bases). V lost 5 bases and J 3 bases, leaving 13 bases between the germline ends. Germline V gene sequence: CDR1 SGHNT, CDR2 YENEEA. The CDR3 spans 14 residues. The CDR3 sequence: CASSLLTTKETQYF. CDR3 bases: TGTGCCAGCAGCCTGCTGACTACCAAAGAGACCCAGTACTTC.

The sample holds many counts of this clone. The J gene is TRBJ2-7, the V gene TRBV7-6, with 7 positions matching TRBD1. The junction had 12 bases not matched to a gene; V was cut back by 3 bases and J by 7 bases. This CDR3 is built from 15 residues. Germline V gene lookup returns CDR1 SGHVS and CDR2 FNYEAQ. The CDR3 bases are TGTGCCAGCAGCTTGGGGCAGGGGGACCCTAAAGAGCAGTACTTC. Residues: CASSLGQGDPKEQYF.

This clone was observed a few times. The V gene is TRBV19, the J gene TRBJ2-7; 10 bases are shared with TRBD1. Germline CDR1 is LNHDA and CDR2 is SQIVND (reference sequence). Germline trimming cut 9 bases from V and 5 bases from J; bases unmatched to any gene: 7. CDR3 length: 13 residues. CDR3 in amino acids: CASAGTGVDEQYF. The CDR3 DNA is TGTGCCAGCGCCGGGACAGGGGTGGACGAGCAGTACTTC.

This clone was seen repeatedly, ten times or more. The sample holds other DNA sequences that translate to the same CDR3. The gene calls are TRBV11-3 and TRBJ1-2; 9 nucleotides align to TRBD1. V dropped 3 bases and J dropped 4; count of bases not matched to a gene: 6. The CDR3 sequence is 15 residues long. Germline V CDR1 and CDR2: SGHNT, YENEEA. CDR3 residues: CASSFTGGASYGYTF. The DNA for the CDR3 is TGTGCCAGCAGCTTTACAGGGGGCGCGAGCTATGGCTACACCTTC.

The V call is TRBV29-1, the J call TRBJ1-2; D remains ambiguous. Trimming removed 0 bases at V and 4 bases at J, with 9 bases between. This CDR3 has 13 amino acids. CDR1 and CDR2 (germline): SQVTM, ANQGSEA. CDR3 in amino acids: CSVEDPDRYGYTF. Here the CDR3 DNA reads TGCAGCGTTGAAGATCCAGATCGCTATGGCTACACCTTC.

DNA for the CDR3: TGTGCCAGCACCTACTGGGGGGGGAGGGACAATGAGCAGTTCTTC. It encodes CASTYWGGRDNEQFF. The chain joins TRBV6-8 to TRBJ2-1; 7 bases agree with TRBD2. CDR3 length equals 15 residues. Looked up from germline, CDR1 is MNHGY and CDR2 is SAAAGT. The trim removed 7 bases at V and 5 bases at J, leaving 11 bases unmatched.

By frequency in the sample, this clone is medium-sized (0.01 to 0.1%). The chain has TRBV6-8 and TRBJ2-1; TRBD2 matches at 7 bases. Germline V CDR1 and CDR2: MNHGY, SAAAGT. The V and J ends lost 6 bases and 3 bases, in that order; junction bases with no gene match: 17. The CDR3 length is 18 residues. The CDR3 protein is CASSPPSTLARYYNEQFF. The CDR3 region has the DNA TGTGCCAGCAGCCCTCCATCGACACTAGCGCGCTACTACAATGAGCAGTTCTTC.

This clone came up a few times. The rearrangement uses TRBV14 and TRBJ1-3; D is uncertain. CDR3 length: 15 residues. V lost 1 base and J lost 2, with 9 bases in between. The germline gives CDR1 SGHDN, CDR2 FVKESK. The CDR3 region has the DNA TGTGCCAGCAGCCAAGTTCTGGGGACTGGAAACACCATATATTTT. It translates to CASSQVLGTGNTIYF. The entire variable domain, with the rest obtained from reference TRBV14 and TRBJ1-3, is as follows: EAGVTQFPSHSVIEKGQTVTLRCDPISGHDNLYWYRRVMGKEIKFLLHFVKESKQDESGMPNNRFLAERTGGTYSTLKVQPAELEDSGVYFCASSQVLGTGNTIYFGEGSWLTVV.

This clone was seen only once. The J gene is TRBJ1-1, the V gene TRBV19; D is unclear. CDR1 and CDR2 from the germline V gene are LNHDA and SQIVND (reference sequence). The CDR3 runs 14 residues. Trimming stripped 4 bases from V and 0 bases from J, with 9 bases between. This CDR3 reads CASSRPNMNTEAFF. The CDR3 region has the DNA TGTGCCAGTAGTAGACCGAACATGAACACTGAAGCTTTCTTT.

This sequence joins TRBV7-6 and TRBJ2-3; D unresolved. The V gene lost 2 bases and the J gene lost 0 bases, with 6 bases spanning the gap. Germline CDR1 reads SGHVS; CDR2 reads FNYEAQ. The CDR3 sequence is 14 residues long. CDR3: CASSLFRSTDTQYF. DNA for the CDR3: TGTGCCAGCAGCTTATTCCGTAGCACAGATACGCAGTATTTT.

The chain uses TRBV15 and TRBJ1-2, with 8 bases lining up with TRBD1. Germline values: CDR1 LNHNV, CDR2 YYDKDF (reference sequence). The V segment lost 1 base and the J segment 5 bases; nucleotides outside the gene matches: 9. The CDR3 is 16 amino acids. CDR3 in amino acids: CATSRARGQEPYGYTF. In nucleotides, the CDR3 is TGTGCCACCAGCAGAGCCCGGGGACAGGAACCATATGGCTACACCTTC.

V usage is TRBV19 and J usage is TRBJ1-2; 8 bases agree with TRBD1. The J segment lost 3 bases and the V segment lost 7 bases, leaving 7 bases of the junction unmatched. The germline CDR1 and CDR2 sequences are LNHDA and SQIVND (reference sequence). The CDR3 sequence is 14 residues long. The DNA of the CDR3 is TGTGCCAGTAATGACAGGGGTGGCGACTATGGCTACACCTTC. This gives the protein CASNDRGGDYGYTF.